This TCR beta chain stems from a study of cytomegalovirus exposure and HLA in healthy donors. Findings and limits, study-wide: Apart from CMV serostatus, no immune exposure information was available.

Concerning this clone: The antigen is undetermined.

PCR used 60 Vbeta primers and 13 Jbeta primers. The data were produced by immunoSEQ multiplex PCR, yet TCRdb's version contains in-frame clones alone and is incomplete. Of more than 100,000 clones listed, 75% to 85% were seen once; the top ten hold about 1%. The CDR3 runs to 14 residues. Germline CDR1 reads LNHDA; CDR2 reads SQIVND (reference sequence). V was trimmed by 3 bases and J by 4 bases, leaving 12 bases between them. Sequencing input: PBMCs. The source of this sequence is a male donor in good health and CMV-seronegative. This chain links TRBV19 with TRBJ1-1; TRBD1 is a possible D gene (5 bases). CDR3: CASSIKTVITEAFF. The DNA of the CDR3 is TGTGCCAGTAGTATCAAGACAGTTATCACTGAAGCTTTCTTT.